This T cell receptor beta chain was obtained from a study of blood T cell repertoires in COVID-19. About the study: Material from acute and convalescent COVID-19 was sourced from the United States, Italy and Spain.

The CDR3 is 20 residues long. This clone showed up just a few times. Under the authors' procedure: Reference gene primer amplification in the assay estimated nucleated cell counts. Sequencing was performed with immunoSEQ multiplex PCR; in TCRdb, only in-frame clones are kept and a portion is missing. The V and J calls and clone size were taken over from that table, and D and trimming were inferred from the DNA. This repertoire shows tens of thousands of clones, 78% found once; its top ten account for 15% to 20%. The receptor was isolated from a man between 65 and 80 years old with acute or convalescent COVID-19. V is TRBV21-1 and J is TRBJ1-4; no DNA check was done on the table's D call, TRBD1. TRBV21-1 is an annotated pseudogene. What was sequenced was peripheral blood. The CDR3 protein is CASSKGPLGTGFITNEKLFF. The DNA of the CDR3 is TGTGCCAGCAGCAAAGGGCCCTTAGGGACAGGGTTCATAACTAATGAAAAACTGTTTTTT.